This T cell receptor beta chain was identified in a study of blood T cell repertoires in COVID-19. V lost 2 bases to trimming and J lost 9 bases; unmatched junction nucleotides: 13. Looked up from germline, CDR1 is SGDLS and CDR2 is YYNGEE. CDR3 length: 18 residues. The data were produced by immunoSEQ multiplex PCR, yet TCRdb's version contains in-frame clones alone and is incomplete. The sample holds approximately 150,000 clones, roughly 90% seen once. The receptor was derived from a human donor in a cohort sampled during active COVID-19. This chain joins TRBV9 and TRBJ1-6, with 11 bases that match TRBD1. The sequencing sample was made of peripheral blood. CDR3 sequence reads: CASSVSLWTGGPASPLHF. CDR3 DNA: TGTGCCAGCAGCGTCTCCCTTTGGACAGGGGGCCCGGCTTCACCCCTCCACTTT.